The present TCR beta chain was sequenced within a study of T cells in Graves' hyperthyroidism and ophthalmopathy. Study information: Staff took peripheral blood when the initial diagnosis was made, before any treatment began.

Study-wide results and caveats: Ophthalmopathy and stable hyperthyroidism were told apart by a 13 V-J model.

Clinical Activity Scores of at least 3, NOSPECS grades of at least 4 and durations under 3 months characterized ophthalmopathy patients. Pregnant or lactating patients were excluded, as were those with uncontrolled infection or other autoimmune disease. This clonotype has just a few counts. What it recognizes is unknown. Germline CDR1 is SGHRS and CDR2 is YFSETQ. V was cut by 3 bases and J by 6 bases, with 22 bases left in between. The CDR3 loop spans 16 amino acids. Researchers amplified the TCR beta CDR3 regions from RNA transcripts. TCR CDR3 regions were first amplified by RT-PCR with HTBI primers. MiXCR, run by TCRdb on the multiplex PCR reads, gives a single entry per CDR3 protein. The sample includes some 340,000 distinct CDR3 sequences, roughly an eighth of them seen just once.

The chain employs TRBV5-1 and TRBJ2-7, with D perhaps assigned TRBD1 or TRBD2 (5 bases each). Sequencing used blood. This sequence was found in a woman in her thirties or forties with Graves' ophthalmopathy. The CDR3 is CASSSRAPGQAREQYF. The DNA of the CDR3 is TGCGCCAGCAGCTCGAGGGCCCCGGGGCAGGCACGCGAGCAGTACTTC. The full variable domain, in which reference TRBV5-1 and TRBJ2-7 provide the parts outside the CDR3, is KAGVTQTPRYLIKTRGQQVTLSCSPISGHRSVSWYQQTPGQGLQFLFEYFSETQRNKGNFPGRFSGRQFSNSRSEMNVSTLELGDSALYLCASSSRAPGQAREQYFGPGTRLTVT.